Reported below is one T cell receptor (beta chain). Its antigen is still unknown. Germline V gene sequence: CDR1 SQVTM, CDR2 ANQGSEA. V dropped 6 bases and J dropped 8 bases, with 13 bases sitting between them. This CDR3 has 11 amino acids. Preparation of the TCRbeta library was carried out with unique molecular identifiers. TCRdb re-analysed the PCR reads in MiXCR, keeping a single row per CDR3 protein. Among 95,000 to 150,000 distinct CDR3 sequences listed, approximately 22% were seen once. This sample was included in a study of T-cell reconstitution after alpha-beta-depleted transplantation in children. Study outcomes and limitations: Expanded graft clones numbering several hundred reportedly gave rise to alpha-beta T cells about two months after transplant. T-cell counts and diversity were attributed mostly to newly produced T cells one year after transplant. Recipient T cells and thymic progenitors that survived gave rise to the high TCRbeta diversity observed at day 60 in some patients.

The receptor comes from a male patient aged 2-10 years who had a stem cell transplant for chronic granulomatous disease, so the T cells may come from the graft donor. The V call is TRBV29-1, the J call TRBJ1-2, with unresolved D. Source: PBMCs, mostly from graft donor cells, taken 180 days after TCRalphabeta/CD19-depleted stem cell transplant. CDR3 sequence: CSVVTVWGYTF. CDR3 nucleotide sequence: TGCAGCGTGGTTACCGTATGGGGCTACACCTTC.